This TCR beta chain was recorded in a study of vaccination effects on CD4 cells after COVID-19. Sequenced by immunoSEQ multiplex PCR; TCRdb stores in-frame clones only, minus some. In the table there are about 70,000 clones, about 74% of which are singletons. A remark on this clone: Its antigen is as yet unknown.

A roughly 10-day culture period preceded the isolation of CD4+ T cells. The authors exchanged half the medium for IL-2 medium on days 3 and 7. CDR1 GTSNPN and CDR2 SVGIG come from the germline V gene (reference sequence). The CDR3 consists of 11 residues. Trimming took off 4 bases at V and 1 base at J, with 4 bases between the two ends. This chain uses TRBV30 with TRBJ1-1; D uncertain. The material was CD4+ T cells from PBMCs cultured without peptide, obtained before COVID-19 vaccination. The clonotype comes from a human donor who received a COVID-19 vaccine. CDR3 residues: CAWKWNTEAFF. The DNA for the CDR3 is TGTGCCTGGAAATGGAACACTGAAGCTTTCTTT.